This T cell receptor beta chain was identified during a study of T cell clonality in common variable immunodeficiency. General study findings and limits: Reportedly, TCR beta sequences from common variable immunodeficiency showed fewer deletions and N-nucleotide insertions. Repertoire-complication correlations in CVID were limited by patient heterogeneity. Fewer TCRbeta clones were shared among CVID subjects than controls.

Germline CDR1 is SGHTA and CDR2 is FQGNSA. This CDR3 has 13 residues. After removal of 5 bases from V and 6 bases from J, the junction contained 4 bases not matched to a gene. This clone was seen at least ten times. Antigen: not known. Sequencing ends 3 residues short of the CDR3 end; the germline J gene provides the rest. Control and CVID samples contributed equal amounts of genomic DNA. Repertoires were generated with immunoSEQ multiplex PCR, while TCRdb's copy carries only in-frame clones and drops some. There are more than 55,000 clones in the sample, none observed a single time. This TCR was sampled from a person aged 18 to 75 in good health. V and J are TRBV7-2 and TRBJ1-2, with TRBD1 matching over 9 bases. Sequencing was carried out using peripheral blood mononuclear cells. The CDR3 protein is CASSLRTGDGYTF. CDR3 DNA, as far as it was read: TGTGCCAGCAGCCTAAGGACAGGGGATGGC.